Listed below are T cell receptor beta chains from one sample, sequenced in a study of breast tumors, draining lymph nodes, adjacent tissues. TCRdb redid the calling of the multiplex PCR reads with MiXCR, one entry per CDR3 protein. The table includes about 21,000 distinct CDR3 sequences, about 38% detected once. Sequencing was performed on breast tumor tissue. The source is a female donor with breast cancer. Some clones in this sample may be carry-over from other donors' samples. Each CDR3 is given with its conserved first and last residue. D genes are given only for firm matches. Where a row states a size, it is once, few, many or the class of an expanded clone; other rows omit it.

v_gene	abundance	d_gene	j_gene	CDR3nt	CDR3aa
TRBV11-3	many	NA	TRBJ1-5	TGTGCCAGCAGCTTAGGGGCAGATAGCAATCAGCCCCAGCATTTT	CASSLGADSNQPQHF
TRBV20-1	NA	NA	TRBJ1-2	TGCAGTGGTTTATTTCCGGGACCGGCGAGTCGGATCTATGGCTACACCTTC	CSGLFPGPASRIYGYTF
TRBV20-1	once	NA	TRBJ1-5	TGCAGTGCTAGAAGGCCGGCTGCGACCAATCAGCCCCAGCATTTT	CSARRPAATNQPQHF
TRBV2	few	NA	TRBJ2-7	TGTGCCAGCAGTGGACCGTACTACGAGCAGTACTTC	CASSGPYYEQYF
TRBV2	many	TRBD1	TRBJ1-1	TGTGCCAGCAGCCGGACAGGGGTGAACACTGAAGCTTTCTTT	CASSRTGVNTEAFF
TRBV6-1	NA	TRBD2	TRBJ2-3	TGTGCCACTTCGACTAGCGGGGGGGCCTCCGATACGCAGTATTTT	CATSTSGGASDTQYF
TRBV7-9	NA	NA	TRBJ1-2	TGTGCCAGCAGCCTACAACTTACATCAGGGGCCGGCTACACCTTC	CASSLQLTSGAGYTF
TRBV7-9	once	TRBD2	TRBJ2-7	TGTGCCACGGGACTAGCGGGAGGGTGGGGGGAGCAGTACTTC	CATGLAGGWGEQYF
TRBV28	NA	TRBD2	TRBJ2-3	TGTGCCAGCAGTCCAATCACTAGCGGGAGGTGGTCAGATACGCAGTATTTT	CASSPITSGRWSDTQYF
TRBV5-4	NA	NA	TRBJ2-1	TGTGCCAGCAGCTTCGGGAATGAGCAGTTCTTC	CASSFGNEQFF
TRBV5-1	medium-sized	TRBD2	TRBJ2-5	TGCGCCAGCAGCTTAAGTACTAGCGGCAGAGAGACCCAGTACTTC	CASSLSTSGRETQYF
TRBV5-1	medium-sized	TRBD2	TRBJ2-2	TGCGCCACCCGGGAGGCGGGTTTCACCGGGGAGCTGTTTTTT	CATREAGFTGELFF
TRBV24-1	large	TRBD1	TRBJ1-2	TGTGCCACGGAGGGACGGACAGGAGTCTACTATGGCTACACCTTC	CATEGRTGVYYGYTF
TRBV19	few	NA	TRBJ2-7	TGTGCCAGTAGTATGGTGGAGGGTGTCCGCTACGAGCAGTACTTC	CASSMVEGVRYEQYF
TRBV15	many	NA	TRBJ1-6	TGTGCCACCAGCAGAGCTGAATCACCCCTCCACTTT	CATSRAESPLHF
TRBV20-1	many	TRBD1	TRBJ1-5	TGCAGTGCTAGGAGCTCGGACAGGGGGCTTATGAGCAATCAGCCCCAGCATTTT	CSARSSDRGLMSNQPQHF
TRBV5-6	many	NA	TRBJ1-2	TGTGCCAGCAGCCCACCAGGGGCCTGGGGTGGCTACACCTTC	CASSPPGAWGGYTF
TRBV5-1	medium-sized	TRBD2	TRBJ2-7	TGCGCCAGCAGCGGCGGACTAGCGTGGCCCTACGAGCAGTACTTC	CASSGGLAWPYEQYF
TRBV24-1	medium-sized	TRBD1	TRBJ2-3	TGTGCCACCAGTGATCTCCTTCCCCCCATTAATGGCAGGGACAGGGATACGCAGTATTTT	CATSDLLPPINGRDRDTQYF
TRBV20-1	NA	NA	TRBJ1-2	TGCAGTGCTAGAGACAGGTGGGATCTTGGCTACACCTTC	CSARDRWDLGYTF